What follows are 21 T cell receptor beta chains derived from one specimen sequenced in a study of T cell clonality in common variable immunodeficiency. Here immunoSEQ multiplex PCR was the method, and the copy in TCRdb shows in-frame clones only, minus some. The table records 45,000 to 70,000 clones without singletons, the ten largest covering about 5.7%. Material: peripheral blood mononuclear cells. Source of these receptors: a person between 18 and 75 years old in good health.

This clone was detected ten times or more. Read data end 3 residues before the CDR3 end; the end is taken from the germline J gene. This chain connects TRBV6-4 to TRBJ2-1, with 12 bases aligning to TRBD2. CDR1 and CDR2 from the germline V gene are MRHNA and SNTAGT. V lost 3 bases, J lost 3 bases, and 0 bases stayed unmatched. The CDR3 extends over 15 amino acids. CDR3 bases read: TGTGCCAGCAGTGAGACTAGCGGGGGCTACAATGAG. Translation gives CASSETSGGYNE. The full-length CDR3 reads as CASSETSGGYNEQFF.

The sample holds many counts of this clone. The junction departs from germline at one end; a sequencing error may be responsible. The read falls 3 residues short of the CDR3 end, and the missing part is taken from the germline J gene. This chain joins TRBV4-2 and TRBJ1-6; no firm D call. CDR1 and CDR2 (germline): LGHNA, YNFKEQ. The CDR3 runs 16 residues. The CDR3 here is CASSQGAQTYNSPLHF. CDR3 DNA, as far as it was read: TGCGCCAGCAGCCAAGGAGCTCAAACTTATAATTCACCC.

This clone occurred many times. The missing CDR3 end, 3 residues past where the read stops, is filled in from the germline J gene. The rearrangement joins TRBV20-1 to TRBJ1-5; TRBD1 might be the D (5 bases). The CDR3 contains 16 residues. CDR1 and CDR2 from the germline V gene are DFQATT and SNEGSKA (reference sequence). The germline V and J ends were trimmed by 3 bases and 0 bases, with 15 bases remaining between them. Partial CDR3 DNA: TGCAGTGCTAGTCCCATCGACAGATATAGCAATCAGCCC. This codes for CSASPIDRYSNQP. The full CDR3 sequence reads CSASPIDRYSNQPQHF.

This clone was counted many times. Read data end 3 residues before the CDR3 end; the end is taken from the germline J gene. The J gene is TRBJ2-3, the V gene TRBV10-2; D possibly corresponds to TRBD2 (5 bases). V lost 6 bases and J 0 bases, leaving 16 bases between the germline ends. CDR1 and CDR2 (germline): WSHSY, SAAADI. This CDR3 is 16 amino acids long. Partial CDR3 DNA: TGCGCCAGCAGCAGGACTGCGATAGAAAGCACAGATACG. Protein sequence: CASSRTAIESTDT. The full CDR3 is CASSRTAIESTDTQYF.

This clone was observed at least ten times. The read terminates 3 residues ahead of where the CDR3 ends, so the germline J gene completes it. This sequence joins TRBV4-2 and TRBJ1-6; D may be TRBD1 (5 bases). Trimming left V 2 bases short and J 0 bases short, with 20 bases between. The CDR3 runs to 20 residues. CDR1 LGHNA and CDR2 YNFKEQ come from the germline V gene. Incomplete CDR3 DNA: TGTGCCAGCAGCCAACGGCCACCCGGTGGGAGGGGCTCCTATAATTCACCC. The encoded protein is CASSQRPPGGRGSYNSP. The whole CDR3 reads CASSQRPPGGRGSYNSPLHF.

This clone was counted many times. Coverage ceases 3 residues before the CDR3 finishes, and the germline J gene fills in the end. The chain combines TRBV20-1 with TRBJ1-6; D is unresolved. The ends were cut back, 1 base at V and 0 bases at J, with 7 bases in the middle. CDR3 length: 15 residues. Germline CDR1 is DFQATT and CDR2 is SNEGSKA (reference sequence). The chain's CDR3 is CSARVGSSYNSPLHF. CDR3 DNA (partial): TGCAGTGCTAGAGTGGGCAGCTCCTATAATTCACCC.

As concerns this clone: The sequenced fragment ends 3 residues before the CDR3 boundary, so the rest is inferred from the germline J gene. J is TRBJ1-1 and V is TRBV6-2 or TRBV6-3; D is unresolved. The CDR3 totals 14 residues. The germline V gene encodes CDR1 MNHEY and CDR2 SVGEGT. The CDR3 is CASSPRLGGDTAFF. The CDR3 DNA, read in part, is TGTGCCAGCAGTCCCCGACTCGGCGGCGATACG.

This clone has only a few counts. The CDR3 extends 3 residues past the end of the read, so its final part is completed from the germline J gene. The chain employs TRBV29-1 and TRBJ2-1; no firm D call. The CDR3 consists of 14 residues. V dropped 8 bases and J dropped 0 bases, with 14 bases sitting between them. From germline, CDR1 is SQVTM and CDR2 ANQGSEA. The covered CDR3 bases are TGCAGCCTAACGAGCCCGGGCTCCTACAATGAG. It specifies CSLTSPGSYNE. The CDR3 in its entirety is CSLTSPGSYNEQFF.

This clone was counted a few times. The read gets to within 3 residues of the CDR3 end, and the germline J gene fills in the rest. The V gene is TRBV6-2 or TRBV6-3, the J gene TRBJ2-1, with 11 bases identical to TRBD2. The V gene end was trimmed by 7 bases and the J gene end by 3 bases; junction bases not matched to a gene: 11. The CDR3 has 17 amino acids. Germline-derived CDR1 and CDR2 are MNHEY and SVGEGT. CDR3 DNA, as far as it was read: TGTGCCAGCACCCCGGGGGGGGGACTAGCGGACTACAATGAG. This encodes CASTPGGGLADYNE. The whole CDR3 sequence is CASTPGGGLADYNEQFF.

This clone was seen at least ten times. The DNA read from the CDR3 is TGTGCCAGCAGTTTGGAGGGGGTCGGTGGAAACACC. Translation: CASSLEGVGGNT. In full, the CDR3 reads CASSLEGVGGNTIYF. The chain joins TRBV27 to TRBJ1-3, with D tentatively TRBD1 (6 bases). Sequencing ends 3 residues short of the CDR3 end; the germline J gene provides the rest. Trimming left V 3 bases short and J 3 bases short, with 12 bases between. The CDR3 is made up of 15 amino acids. Looked up from germline, CDR1 is MNHEY and CDR2 is SMNVEV (reference sequence).

CDR3 bases read: TGTGCCAGCAGCGGACAACAGGTCTACAATGAG. This gives the protein CASSGQQVYNE. The complete CDR3 protein is CASSGQQVYNEQFF. The J gene is TRBJ2-1, the V gene TRBV7-9; a possible D gene is TRBD1 (5 bases). Coverage ceases 3 residues before the CDR3 finishes, and the germline J gene fills in the end. The CDR3 sequence is 14 residues long. V shed 5 bases and J shed 3 bases, with 11 bases lying between them. Germline assignment: CDR1 SEHNR and CDR2 FQNEAQ (reference sequence).

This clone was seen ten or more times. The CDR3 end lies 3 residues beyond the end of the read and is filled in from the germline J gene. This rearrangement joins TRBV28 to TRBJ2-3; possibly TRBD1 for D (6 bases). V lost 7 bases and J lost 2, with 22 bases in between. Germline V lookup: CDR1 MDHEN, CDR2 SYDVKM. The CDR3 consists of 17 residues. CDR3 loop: CASKVPIQGLDTDTQYF. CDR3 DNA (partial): TGTGCCAGCAAGGTTCCGATACAGGGATTGGACACAGATACG.

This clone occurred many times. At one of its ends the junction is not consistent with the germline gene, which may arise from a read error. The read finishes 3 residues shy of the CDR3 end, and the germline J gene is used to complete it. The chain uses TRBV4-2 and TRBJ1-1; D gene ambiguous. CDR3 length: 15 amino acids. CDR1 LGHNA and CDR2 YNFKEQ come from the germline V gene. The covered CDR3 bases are TGCGCCAGCAGCCAAATTGGCCAGGAGAACACTGAA. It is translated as CASSQIGQENTE. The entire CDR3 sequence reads CASSQIGQENTEAFF.

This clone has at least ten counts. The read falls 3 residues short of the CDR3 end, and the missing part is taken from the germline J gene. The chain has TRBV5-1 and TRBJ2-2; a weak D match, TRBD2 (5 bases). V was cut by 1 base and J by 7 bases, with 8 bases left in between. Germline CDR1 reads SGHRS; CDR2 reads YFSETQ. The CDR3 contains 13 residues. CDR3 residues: CASSLTSGGELFF. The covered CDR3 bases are TGCGCCAGCAGCTTGACCAGCGGCGGGGAG.

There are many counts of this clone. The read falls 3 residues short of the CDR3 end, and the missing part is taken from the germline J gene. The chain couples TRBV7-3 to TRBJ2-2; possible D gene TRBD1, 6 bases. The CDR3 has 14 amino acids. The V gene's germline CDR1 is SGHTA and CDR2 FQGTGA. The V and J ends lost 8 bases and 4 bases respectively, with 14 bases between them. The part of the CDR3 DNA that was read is TGTGCCAGCGGCCCGGGACATCGCACCGGGGAG. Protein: CASGPGHRTGE. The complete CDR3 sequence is CASGPGHRTGELFF.

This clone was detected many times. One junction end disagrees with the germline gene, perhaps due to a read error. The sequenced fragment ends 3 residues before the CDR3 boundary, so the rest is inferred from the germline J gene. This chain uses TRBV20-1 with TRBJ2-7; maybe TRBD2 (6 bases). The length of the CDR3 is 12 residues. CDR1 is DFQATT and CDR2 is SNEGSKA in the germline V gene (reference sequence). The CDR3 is CSASVPRGEQYF. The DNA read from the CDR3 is TGCAGCGCTAGCGTTCCGCGTGGCGAG.

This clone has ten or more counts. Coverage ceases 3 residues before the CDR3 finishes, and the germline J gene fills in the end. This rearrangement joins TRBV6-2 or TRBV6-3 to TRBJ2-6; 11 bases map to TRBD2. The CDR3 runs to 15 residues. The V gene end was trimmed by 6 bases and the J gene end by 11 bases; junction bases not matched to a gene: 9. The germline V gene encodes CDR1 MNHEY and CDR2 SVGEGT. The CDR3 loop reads CASSRLAGPIDVLTF. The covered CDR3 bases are TGTGCCAGCAGCCGACTAGCGGGACCTATTGACGTC.

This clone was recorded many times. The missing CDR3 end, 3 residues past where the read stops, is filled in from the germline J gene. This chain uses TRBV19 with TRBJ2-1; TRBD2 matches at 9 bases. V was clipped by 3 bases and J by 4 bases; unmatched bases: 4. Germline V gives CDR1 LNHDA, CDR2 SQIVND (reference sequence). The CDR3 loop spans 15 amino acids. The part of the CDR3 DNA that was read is TGTGCCAGTAGTATCGGCGGGAGGGATTACAATGAG. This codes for CASSIGGRDYNE. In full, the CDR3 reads CASSIGGRDYNEQFF.

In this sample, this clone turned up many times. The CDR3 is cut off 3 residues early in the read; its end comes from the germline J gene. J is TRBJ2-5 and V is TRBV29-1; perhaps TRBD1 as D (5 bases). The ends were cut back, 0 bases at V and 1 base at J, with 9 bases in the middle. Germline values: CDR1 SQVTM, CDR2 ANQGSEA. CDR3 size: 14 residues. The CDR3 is CSVEDLGVQETQYF. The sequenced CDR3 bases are TGCAGCGTTGAAGACCTAGGGGTCCAAGAGACC. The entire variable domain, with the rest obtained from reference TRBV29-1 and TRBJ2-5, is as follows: SAVISQKPSRDICQRGTSLTIQCQVDSQVTMMFWYRQQPGQSLTLIATANQGSEATYESGFVIDKFPISRPNLTFSTLTVSNMSPEDSSIYLCSVEDLGVQETQYFGPGTRLLVL.

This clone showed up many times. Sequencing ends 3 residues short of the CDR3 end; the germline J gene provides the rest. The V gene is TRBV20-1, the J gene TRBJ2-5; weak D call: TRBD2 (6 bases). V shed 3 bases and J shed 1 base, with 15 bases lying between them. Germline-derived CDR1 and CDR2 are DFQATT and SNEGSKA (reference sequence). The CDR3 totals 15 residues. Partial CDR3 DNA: TGCAGTGCTAGTCAACCGGGACTGCCCCAAGAGACC. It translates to CSASQPGLPQET. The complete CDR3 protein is CSASQPGLPQETQYF.

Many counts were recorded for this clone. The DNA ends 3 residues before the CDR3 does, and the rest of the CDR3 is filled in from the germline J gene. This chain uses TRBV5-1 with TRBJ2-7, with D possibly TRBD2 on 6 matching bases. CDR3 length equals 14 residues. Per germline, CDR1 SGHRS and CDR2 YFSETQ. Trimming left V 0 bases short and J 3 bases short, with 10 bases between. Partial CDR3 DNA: TGCGCCAGCAGCTTGGACGGGGGACTCTACGAG. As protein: CASSLDGGLYE. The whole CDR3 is CASSLDGGLYEQYF.